Given below is one T cell receptor beta chain in context. It has no known antigen specificity. The record has no base qualities; no much larger clone is one base away. This sample is drawn from a study of shared clonotypes between healthy human individuals (dated by TCRdb to between 2020 and 2021). In terms of the full investigation: The cohort comprised two women and three men aged 18 to 49 years. To estimate repertoire size and how much clonotype sharing occurs between individuals, the study deeply sequenced the blood TCR repertoires of several healthy adults. For each donor, CD4 naive and CD4 memory were each run on three plates, CD8 naive on two plates, and CD8 memory on one plate. Libraries were prepared and TCR repertoires were sequenced by different laboratories using diverse techniques, in order to increase sequencing depth and limit assay-specific biases. Leukapheresis yielded between about 0.85 and 9.5 billion PBMCs per donor. General findings and caveats noted by the study authors: When several donors were compared, the shared fraction of clonotypes was roughly 4.8% for naive CD4, approximately 3.5% for naive CD8, roughly 2.3% for memory CD4, and about 0.36% for memory CD8. Sampling was restricted to blood, and TCR repertoires in tissue are likely to differ from TCR repertoires in blood. Because the study included only a small number of donors, the genetic and exposure-history diversity represented was limited. Estimated clonotype richness was generally larger for naive than for memory subsets. Clonotypes shared by all four sorted-subset donors showed higher generation probabilities than non-shared clonotypes. Based on pairwise subsampling, the degree of clonotype sharing among donors was expected to be affected by sequencing depth. Even with the large sequencing depth, rarefaction of the sorted-subset datasets indicated that sequencing was incomplete.

Looking up the germline V gene (reference sequence) yields CDR1 SGHNT and CDR2 YYREEE. The CDR3 runs 17 amino acids, cysteine and phenylalanine included. The CDR3 DNA has 51 bases and is translated from base 1. V trim: 5 bases; J trim: 7 bases; unmatched bases: 11. TCR CDR3 regions were amplified from genomic DNA by multiplex PCR using the deep immunoSEQ assay. Extracted genomic DNA from each cell subset was spread evenly across all wells of several immunoSEQ 96-well plates, with each plate serving as a replicate. Each replicate PCR for sorted subsets received approximately 200 ng genomic DNA, equal to about 30,000 T cell genomes. The purified libraries were quantified using a Qubit 3.0 fluorometer, sized with a Bioanalyzer 2100, and then quantified again using the KAPA Library Quantification kit. A separate single-read 150-cycle Illumina NextSeq 550 flow cell was used to sequence each immunoSEQ 96-well plate. The authors' pipeline ran thus. The immunoSEQ output contained only junctional sequences without quality scores, so filtering could not match that applied to full-length reads. Sequences were annotated with PyIR, a Python wrapper for IgBLAST v1.9, using IMGT germline references to assign V/J genes and CDR3. Reads were filtered out if the reads had weak V/J assignments (E-value above 1e-6), no CDR3, stop codons, out-of-frame junctions, or ambiguous translated residues. V3J clonotypes were defined by identical inferred V gene, J gene, and CDR3 amino acid sequence. Percentage overlap between repertoires was calculated by dividing the number of shared unique clonotypes by the size of the smaller repertoire. RTK rarefaction, the Chao1 estimator, and Recon v2.1 estimates of unobserved clonotypes were used to assess repertoire richness. Generation probabilities were computed with OLGA for all TCRbeta clonotypes obtained by the gDNA method from several donors. TCRdb carries this immuneACCESS record with in-frame sequences only. Its versions omit some clonotypes, under half of them owing to an unresolved V gene in the studies checked, with the rest unexplained. V, J and clone size were drawn from that table, and D and trimming were deduced from the DNA. The table for this sample lists 2 million to 2.5 million clones; 95% of them were counted only once. The ten largest clones take up around 0.13% of the sample.

The donors were healthy, HIV-negative adults with no recently reported acute infections or vaccinations. Every donor was a Caucasian adult living in Nashville, Tennessee, USA. CD4+ T cells were enriched by magnetic negative selection, after which naive cells were positively selected on CD45RA and the negative fraction was taken as the memory subset. After blood collection by leukapheresis, PBMCs were isolated using Ficoll-Histopaque density gradient centrifugation and then cryopreserved in the vapor phase of liquid nitrogen. Analytical flow cytometry was used to check the purity and quantity of every magnetically sorted T cell population. Genomic DNA was isolated from every sorted fraction and measured by UV absorbance on a Nanodrop 2000c.

The clonotype was recovered from a young man in good health. The chain is assembled from TRBV5-4 and TRBJ1-6; 11 central nucleotides agree with TRBD1. The specimen sequenced was naive CD4+ T cells sorted from blood. The cell subset or site label, as the study defines it: CD45RA+ positively selected. The bases read TGTGCCAGCAGGGGAGGACAGGGGGCGCGAGAAAATTCACCCCTCCACTTT. Translated, it gives CASRGGQGARENSPLHF.